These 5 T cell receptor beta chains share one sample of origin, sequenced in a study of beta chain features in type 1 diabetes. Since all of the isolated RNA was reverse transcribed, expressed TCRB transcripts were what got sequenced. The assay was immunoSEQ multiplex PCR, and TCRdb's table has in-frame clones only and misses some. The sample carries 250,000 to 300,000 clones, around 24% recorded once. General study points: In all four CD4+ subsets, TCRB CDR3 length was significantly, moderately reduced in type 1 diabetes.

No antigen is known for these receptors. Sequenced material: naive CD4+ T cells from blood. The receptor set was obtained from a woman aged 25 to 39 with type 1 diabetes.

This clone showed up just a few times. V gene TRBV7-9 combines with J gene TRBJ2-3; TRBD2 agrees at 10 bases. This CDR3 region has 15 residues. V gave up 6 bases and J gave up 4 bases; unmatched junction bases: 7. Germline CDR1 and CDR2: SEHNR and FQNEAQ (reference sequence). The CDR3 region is CASSPTSGRADTQYF. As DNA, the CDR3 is TGTGCCAGCAGTCCAACCAGCGGGAGGGCAGATACGCAGTATTTT.

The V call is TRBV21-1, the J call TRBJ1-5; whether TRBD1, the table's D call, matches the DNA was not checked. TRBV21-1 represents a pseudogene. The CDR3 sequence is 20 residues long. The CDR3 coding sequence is TGTGCCAGCAGCAAAGTGGGGCGGGGACAGAGATTCGACTTCAATCAGCCCCAGCATTTT. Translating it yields CASSKVGRGQRFDFNQPQHF.

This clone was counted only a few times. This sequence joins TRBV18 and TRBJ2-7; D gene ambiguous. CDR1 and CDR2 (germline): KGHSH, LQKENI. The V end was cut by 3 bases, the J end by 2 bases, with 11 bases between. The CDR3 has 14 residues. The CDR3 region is CASSPDIVTYEQYF. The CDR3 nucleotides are TGTGCCAGCTCACCCGACATTGTGACCTACGAGCAGTACTTC.

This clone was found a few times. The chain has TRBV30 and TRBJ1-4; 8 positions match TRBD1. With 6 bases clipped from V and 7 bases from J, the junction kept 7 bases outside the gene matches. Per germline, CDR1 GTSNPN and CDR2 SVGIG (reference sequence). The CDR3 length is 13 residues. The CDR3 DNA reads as TGTGCCTGCCAGGGGGCACCAGGTGAAAAACTGTTTTTT. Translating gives CACQGAPGEKLFF. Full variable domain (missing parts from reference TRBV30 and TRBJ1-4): SQTIHQWPATLVQPVGSPLSLECTVEGTSNPNLYWYRQAAGRGLQLLFYSVGIGQISSEVPQNLSASRPQDRQFILSSKKLLLSDSGFYLCACQGAPGEKLFFGSGTQLSVL.

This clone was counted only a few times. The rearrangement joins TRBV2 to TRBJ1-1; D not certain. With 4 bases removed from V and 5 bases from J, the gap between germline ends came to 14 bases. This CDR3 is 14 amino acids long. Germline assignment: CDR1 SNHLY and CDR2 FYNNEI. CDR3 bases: TGTGCCAGCAGTGGGAGGAGAATAGGGACTGAAGCTTTCTTT. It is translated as CASSGRRIGTEAFF.